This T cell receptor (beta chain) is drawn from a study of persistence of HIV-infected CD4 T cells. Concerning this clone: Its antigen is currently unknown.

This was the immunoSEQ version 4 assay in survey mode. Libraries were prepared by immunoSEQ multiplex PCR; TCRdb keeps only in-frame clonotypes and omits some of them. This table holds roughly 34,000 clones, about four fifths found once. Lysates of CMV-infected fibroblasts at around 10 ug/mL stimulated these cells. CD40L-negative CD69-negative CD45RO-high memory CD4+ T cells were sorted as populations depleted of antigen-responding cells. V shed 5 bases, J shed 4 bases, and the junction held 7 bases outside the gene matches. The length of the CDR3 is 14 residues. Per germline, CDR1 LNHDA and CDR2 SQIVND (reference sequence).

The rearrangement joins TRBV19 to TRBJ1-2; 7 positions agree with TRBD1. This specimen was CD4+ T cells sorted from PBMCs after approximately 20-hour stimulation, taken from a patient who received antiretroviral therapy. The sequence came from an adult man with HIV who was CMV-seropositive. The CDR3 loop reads CASSVRGTAYGYTF. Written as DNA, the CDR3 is TGTGCCAGTAGTGTAAGAGGGACAGCCTATGGCTACACCTTC. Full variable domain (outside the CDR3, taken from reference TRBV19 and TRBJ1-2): DGGITQSPKYLFRKEGQNVTLSCEQNLNHDAMYWYRQDPGQGLRLIYYSQIVNDFQKGDIAEGYSVSREKKESFPLTVTSAQKNPTAFYLCASSVRGTAYGYTFGSGTRLTVV.